This T cell receptor beta chain was profiled in a study of blood T cell repertoires in COVID-19. Study details: Spain, Italy and the United States supplied samples that represented acute and convalescent COVID-19. In each case, the material was cDNA or gDNA derived from T cells, B-cell-depleted T cells, or PBMCs.

Authors' data handling: The assay estimated nucleated cells by amplifying reference gene primers. TCRdb's table, derived via immunoSEQ multiplex PCR, lists solely in-frame clones and lacks some. V and J calls and clone size are as listed in that table; D and trimming were resolved from the DNA. This sample has tens of thousands of clones, with around 85% found just once. The germline V gene encodes CDR1 MDHEN and CDR2 SYDVKM. This CDR3 comprises 12 residues. V lost 6 bases and J lost 4, with 9 bases in between. This clone appeared once. The receptor's source is a human donor in a cohort sampled during active COVID-19. The V gene is TRBV28, the J gene TRBJ1-2; no clear D. The sample was peripheral blood. CDR3 coding DNA: TGTGCCAGCAGCACTAACACCTATGGCTACACCTTC. Its translation is CASSTNTYGYTF.